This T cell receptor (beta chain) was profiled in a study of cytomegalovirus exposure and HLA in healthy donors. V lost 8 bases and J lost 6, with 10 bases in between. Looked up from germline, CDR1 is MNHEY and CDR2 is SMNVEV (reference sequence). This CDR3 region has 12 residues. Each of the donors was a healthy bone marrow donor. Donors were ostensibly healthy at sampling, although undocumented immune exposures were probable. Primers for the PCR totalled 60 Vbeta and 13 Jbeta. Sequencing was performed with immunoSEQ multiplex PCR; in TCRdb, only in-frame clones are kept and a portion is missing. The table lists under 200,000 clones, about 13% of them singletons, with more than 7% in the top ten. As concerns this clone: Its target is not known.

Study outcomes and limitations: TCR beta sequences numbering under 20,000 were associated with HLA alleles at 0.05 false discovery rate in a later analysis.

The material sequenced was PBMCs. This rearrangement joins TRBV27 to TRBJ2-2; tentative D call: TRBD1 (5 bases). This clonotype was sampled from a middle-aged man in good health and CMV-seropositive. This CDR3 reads CASRGAAGELFF. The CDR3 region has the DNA TGTGCCAGCCGTGGGGCAGCCGGGGAGCTGTTTTTT.